The 5 T cell receptor beta chains in this list originate from one sample, sequenced in a study of blood T cell repertoires in COVID-19. This table comes from immunoSEQ multiplex PCR, and its TCRdb copy is limited to in-frame clones, with some not included. In the table there are 250,000 to 300,000 clones, around 90% of which are singletons. Sequenced sample: PBMCs or T cells enriched from blood (not recorded which). The origin of the receptors is a woman in her sixties or seventies in a cohort exposed to, infected with or recovered from COVID-19 (not recorded which).

V and J are TRBV5-4 and TRBJ2-1, with D possibly being TRBD1 (6 bases). This CDR3 spans 15 amino acids. V was cut by 7 bases and J by 0 bases, with 14 bases left in between. Germline V gives CDR1 SGHNT, CDR2 YYREEE (reference sequence). Here the CDR3 reads CASRFLGGSYNEQFF. CDR3 DNA: TGTGCCAGCCGGTTTCTAGGGGGCTCCTACAATGAGCAGTTCTTC.

V gene TRBV6-5 combines with J gene TRBJ2-1; D is uncertain. V shed 7 bases and J shed 5 bases, with 6 bases lying between them. The CDR3 loop spans 11 amino acids. The germline CDR1 and CDR2 sequences are MNHEY and SVGAGI. The CDR3 region is CASTRNNEQFF. The CDR3 DNA reads TGTGCCAGCACGCGTAACAATGAGCAGTTCTTC.

This sequence joins TRBV7-2 and TRBJ2-7; a possible D gene is TRBD1 (5 bases). Germline CDR1 SGHTA, CDR2 FQGNSA. V lost 5 bases, J lost 5 bases, and 13 bases lay in between. This CDR3 contains 13 residues. CDR3 residues: CASSPRALDEQYF. In DNA, the CDR3 is TGTGCCAGCAGCCCCAGGGCACTGGACGAGCAGTACTTC.

The rearrangement uses TRBV7-9 and TRBJ2-7, with TRBD1 matching over 11 bases. Per the germline V gene, CDR1 is SEHNR and CDR2 is FQNEAQ (reference sequence). This CDR3 contains 15 residues. The ends lost 5 bases at V and 2 bases at J; junction bases unmatched: 5. The CDR3 DNA reads as TGTGCCAGCAGCCCCGGGACAGGGGGTCCCTACGAGCAGTACTTC. This gives the protein CASSPGTGGPYEQYF.

The genes are TRBV6-4 and TRBJ2-7, with D possibly being TRBD2 (6 bases). Germline CDR1 reads MRHNA; CDR2 reads SNTAGT. The germline V and J ends were trimmed by 10 bases and 1 base, with 17 bases remaining between them. This CDR3 has 14 amino acids. The CDR3 loop is CATSEAAGSYEQYF. Written as DNA, the CDR3 is TGTGCCACCTCTGAGGCGGCGGGGTCCTACGAGCAGTACTTC.